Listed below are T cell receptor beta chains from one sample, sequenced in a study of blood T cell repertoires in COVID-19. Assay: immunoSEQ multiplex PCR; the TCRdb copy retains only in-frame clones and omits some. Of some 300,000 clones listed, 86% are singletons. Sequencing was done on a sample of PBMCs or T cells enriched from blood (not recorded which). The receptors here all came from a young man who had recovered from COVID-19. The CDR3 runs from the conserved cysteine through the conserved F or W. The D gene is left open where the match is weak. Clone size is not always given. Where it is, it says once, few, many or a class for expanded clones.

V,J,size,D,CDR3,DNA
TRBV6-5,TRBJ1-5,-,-,CASSYPGEPQHF,TGTGCCAGCAGTTACCCCGGGGAGCCCCAGCATTTT
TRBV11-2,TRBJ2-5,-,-,CASSFRSQGDSETQYF,TGTGCCAGCAGCTTCAGATCACAGGGAGATAGCGAGACCCAGTACTTC
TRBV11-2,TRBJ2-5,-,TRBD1,CASSRQGRLETQYF,TGTGCCAGCAGCAGACAGGGGCGTTTGGAGACCCAGTACTTC
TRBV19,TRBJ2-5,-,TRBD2,CASSTGGYQETQYF,TGTGCCAGTAGTACGGGAGGGTACCAAGAGACCCAGTACTTC
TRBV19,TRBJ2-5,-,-,CASSITIGGQETQYF,TGTGCCAGTAGTATCACAATTGGCGGACAAGAGACCCAGTACTTC
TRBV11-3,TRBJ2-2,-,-,CASSFSAQARGTGELFF,TGTGCCAGCAGCTTTTCGGCGCAGGCCCGTGGCACCGGGGAGCTGTTTTTT
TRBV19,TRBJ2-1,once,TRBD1,CASSIWGTGVLHEQFF,TGTGCCAGTAGTATTTGGGGGACAGGGGTCCTGCATGAGCAGTTCTTC
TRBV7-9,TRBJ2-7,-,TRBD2,CASSTSSGGLYEQYF,TGTGCCAGCTCAACTTCTAGCGGGGGGCTATACGAGCAGTACTTC
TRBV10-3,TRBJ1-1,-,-,CAISEPGIGNTEAFF,TGTGCCATCAGTGAGCCCGGGATTGGGAACACTGAAGCTTTCTTT
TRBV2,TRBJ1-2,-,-,CASTLDRSNYGYTF,TGTGCCAGCACGTTGGACAGATCTAACTATGGCTACACCTTC
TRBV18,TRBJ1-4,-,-,CASSRQATNEKLFF,TGTGCCAGCTCGCGACAGGCAACTAATGAAAAACTGTTTTTT
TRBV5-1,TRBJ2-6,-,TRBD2,CASSPWGSGGFSGANVLTF,TGCGCCAGCAGCCCTTGGGGTAGCGGGGGGTTCTCTGGGGCCAACGTCCTGACTTTC
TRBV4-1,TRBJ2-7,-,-,CASSQGAGLRHEQYF,TGCGCCAGCAGCCAAGGGGCAGGCCTCCGCCACGAGCAGTACTTC
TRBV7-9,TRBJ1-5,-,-,CASSEQGLNQPQHF,TGTGCCAGCAGCGAACAGGGCCTCAATCAGCCCCAGCATTTT
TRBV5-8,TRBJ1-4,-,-,CASSSLERGEKLFF,TGTGCCAGCAGCTCTCTAGAGCGGGGGGAAAAACTGTTTTTT
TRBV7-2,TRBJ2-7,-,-,CASSQGGGLGYEQYF,TGTGCCAGCAGCCAGGGAGGGGGTCTGGGCTACGAGCAGTACTTC
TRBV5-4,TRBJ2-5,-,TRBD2,CASSLSVSGGRETQYF,TGTGCCAGCAGCTTGTCAGTTAGCGGGGGGAGGGAGACCCAGTACTTC
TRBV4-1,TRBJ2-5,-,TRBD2,CASSPGLAGTYQETQYF,TGCGCCAGCAGCCCGGGACTAGCGGGAACGTACCAAGAGACCCAGTACTTC
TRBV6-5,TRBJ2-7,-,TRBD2,CASALLAGAAYEQYF,TGTGCCAGCGCACTTCTAGCGGGGGCCGCCTACGAGCAGTACTTC
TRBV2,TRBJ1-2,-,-,CASAWDNDSYTF,TGTGCCAGCGCATGGGACAACGATAGCTACACCTTC
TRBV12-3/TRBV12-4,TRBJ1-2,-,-,CASSPVANYGYTF,TGTGCCAGCAGTCCTGTCGCTAACTATGGCTACACCTTC
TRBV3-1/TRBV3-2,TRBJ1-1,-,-,CASSQGLGTEAFF,TGTGCCAGCAGCCAAGGTCTAGGCACTGAAGCTTTCTTT
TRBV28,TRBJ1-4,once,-,CASSLTGSGAEKLFF,TGTGCCAGCAGCCTTACAGGTTCGGGTGCGGAAAAACTGTTTTTT
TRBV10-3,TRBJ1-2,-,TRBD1,CAISESGTLRDRVVYDYTF,TGTGCCATCAGCGAATCCGGAACTTTACGAGACAGGGTGGTCTATGACTACACCTTC
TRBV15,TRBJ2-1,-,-,CATSRAGVNEQFF,TGTGCCACCAGCAGAGCGGGAGTGAATGAGCAGTTCTTC
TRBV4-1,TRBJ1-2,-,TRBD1,CASSRRITTGDWDYGYTF,TGCGCCAGCAGCCGAAGGATTACTACAGGGGATTGGGACTATGGCTACACCTTC
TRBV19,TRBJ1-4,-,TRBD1,CASSTRDRGRKEKLFF,TGTGCCAGTAGTACCCGGGACAGGGGGAGGAAGGAAAAACTGTTTTTT
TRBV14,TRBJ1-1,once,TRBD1,CASSADRSQGAFF,TGTGCCAGCAGCGCGGACAGGTCCCAAGGAGCTTTCTTT
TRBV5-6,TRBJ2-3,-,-,CASSFSRSSTQYF,TGTGCCAGCAGCTTCTCGCGGAGTAGTACGCAGTATTTT
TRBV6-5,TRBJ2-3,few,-,CASSSRGGDTQYF,TGTGCCAGCAGCTCTAGGGGGGGGGATACGCAGTATTTT
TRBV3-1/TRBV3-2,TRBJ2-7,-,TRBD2,CASSTSGRLGAAF,TGTGCCAGCAGCACGTCCGGGAGGCTCGGGGCCGCGTTC
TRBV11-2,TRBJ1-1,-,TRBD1,CASSTTGGYHTEAFF,TGTGCCAGCAGCACGACAGGGGGCTACCACACTGAAGCTTTCTTT
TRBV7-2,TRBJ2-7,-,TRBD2,CASSLGLAGGLYEQYF,TGTGCCAGCAGCCTCGGACTAGCGGGAGGTCTCTACGAGCAGTACTTC
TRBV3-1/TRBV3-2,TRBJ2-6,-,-,CASSQGYSGANVLTF,TGTGCCAGCAGCCAAGGCTACTCTGGGGCCAACGTCCTGACTTTC
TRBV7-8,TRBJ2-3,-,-,CASSSKLGTDTQYF,TGTGCCAGCAGCTCCAAACTAGGTACAGATACGCAGTATTTT
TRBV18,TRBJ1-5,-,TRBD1,CASSPPGTGGSQPQHF,TGTGCCAGCTCACCACCGGGGACAGGGGGCAGCCAGCCCCAGCATTTT
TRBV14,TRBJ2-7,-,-,CASSLTGLDSEQYF,TGTGCCAGCAGCTTGACAGGACTAGATAGCGAGCAGTACTTC
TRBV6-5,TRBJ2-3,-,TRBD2,CASSFSGRTDTQYF,TGTGCCAGCAGTTTTAGCGGGAGGACAGATACGCAGTATTTT
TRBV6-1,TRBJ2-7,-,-,CASSRYSSYEQYF,TGTGCCAGCAGCAGATACAGCTCCTACGAGCAGTACTTC
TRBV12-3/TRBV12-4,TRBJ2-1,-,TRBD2,CASGLAEDNEQFF,TGTGCCAGCGGACTAGCGGAGGACAATGAGCAGTTCTTC
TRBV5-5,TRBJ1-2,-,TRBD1,CASSSGTGATYGYTF,TGTGCCAGCAGCTCCGGGACAGGGGCGACATATGGCTACACCTTC